A selection of T cell receptor beta chains follows, all from one sample in a study of cytomegalovirus exposure and HLA in healthy donors. Only in-frame clones appear in the TCRdb table, and some are missing; sequencing was by immunoSEQ multiplex PCR. The sample lists tens of thousands of clones, around 78% occurring once. The sample comprised PBMCs. The receptors were sampled from a woman between 35 and 50 years old in good health and CMV-seropositive. CDR3s include the opening cysteine and the closing phenylalanine or tryptophan. The D gene is left open where the match is weak. Only some rows state a clone size, as once, few, many or a class for expanded clones.

v_call	d_call	j_call	clone_size	cdr3_aa	cdr3_nt
TRBV28	-	TRBJ1-5	once	CASSLTDGNQPQHF	TGTGCCAGCAGTTTGACAGACGGCAATCAGCCCCAGCATTTT
TRBV5-1	TRBD1	TRBJ2-7	-	CASSLSPGQGSYEQYF	TGCGCCAGCAGCCTTTCTCCGGGACAGGGATCCTACGAGCAGTACTTC
TRBV9	-	TRBJ2-7	-	CASSPQDIAFEQYF	TGTGCCAGCAGCCCCCAGGACATCGCATTCGAGCAGTACTTC
TRBV27	TRBD2	TRBJ2-7	once	CASSWREDYEQYF	TGTGCCAGCAGTTGGCGGGAGGACTACGAGCAGTACTTC
TRBV19	-	TRBJ2-1	-	CASSSGLTEQFF	TGTGCCAGTAGCTCCGGACTAACTGAGCAGTTCTTC
TRBV19	-	TRBJ2-1	-	CASSTRPTGAYNEQFF	TGTGCCAGTAGTACACGACCGACAGGCGCCTACAATGAGCAGTTCTTC
TRBV7-9	-	TRBJ2-1	-	CASSRTGLASYNEQFF	TGTGCCAGCAGCCGCACAGGGTTGGCGTCCTACAATGAGCAGTTCTTC
TRBV9	-	TRBJ1-1	-	CASSGQGQGTEAFF	TGTGCCAGCAGCGGTCAGGGTCAGGGGACTGAAGCTTTCTTT
TRBV28	-	TRBJ1-5	-	CASRGGSNQPQHF	TGTGCCAGCAGAGGAGGGAGCAATCAGCCCCAGCATTTT
TRBV7-8	-	TRBJ1-3	few	CASSLLRGSGNTIYF	TGTGCCAGCAGCTTATTGCGGGGGTCTGGAAACACCATATATTTT
TRBV7-2	TRBD1	TRBJ2-7	-	CASSPGGATYEQYF	TGTGCCAGCAGCCCAGGGGGCGCTACCTACGAGCAGTACTTC
TRBV6-6	TRBD1	TRBJ1-5	-	CASSYSADRGLSAQHF	TGTGCCAGCAGTTACTCGGCGGACAGGGGCCTATCGGCCCAGCATTTT
TRBV4-3	-	TRBJ1-2	once	CASSQEWPETTNYGYTF	TGCGCCAGCAGCCAAGAATGGCCCGAGACTACTAACTATGGCTACACCTTC
TRBV11-1	-	TRBJ2-3	once	CASSPGPVDTQYF	TGTGCCAGCAGCCCAGGGCCGGTGGATACGCAGTATTTT
TRBV7-3	TRBD2	TRBJ2-7	-	CASSLSGIAGYEQYF	TGTGCCAGCAGCTTATCCGGGATAGCGGGGTACGAGCAGTACTTC
TRBV7-2	-	TRBJ2-7	-	CASSFRSNEQYF	TGTGCCAGCAGCTTTAGGAGTAACGAGCAGTACTTC
TRBV5-6	-	TRBJ2-7	-	CASSETSKYEQYF	TGTGCCAGCAGCGAGACTAGTAAATACGAGCAGTACTTC
TRBV5-4	TRBD1	TRBJ1-2	-	CASSFGQGHNYGYTF	TGTGCCAGCAGCTTCGGACAGGGGCATAACTATGGCTACACCTTC
TRBV5-6	-	TRBJ2-7	-	CASSSGRRYEQYF	TGTGCCAGCAGCTCAGGCCGGAGGTACGAGCAGTACTTC
TRBV5-1	-	TRBJ2-7	-	CASSLARGAKQYF	TGCGCCAGCAGCTTGGCCAGGGGAGCCAAGCAGTACTTC
TRBV7-9	TRBD1	TRBJ1-2	-	CASSSGPGQGGAEDGYTF	TGTGCCAGCAGTTCTGGACCGGGACAGGGGGGTGCGGAGGATGGCTACACCTTC
TRBV19	-	TRBJ1-1	-	CASSIGRGVNTEAFF	TGTGCCAGTAGTATAGGGAGGGGAGTGAACACTGAAGCTTTCTTT
TRBV7-6	-	TRBJ1-4	-	CASTPDGGFNEKLFF	TGTGCCAGCACCCCGGATGGGGGCTTTAATGAAAAACTGTTTTTT
TRBV9	-	TRBJ1-3	-	CASSPWDMAGNTIYF	TGTGCCAGCAGCCCATGGGACATGGCTGGAAACACCATATATTTT
TRBV29-1	TRBD1	TRBJ1-2	-	CSVAGQHYGYTF	TGCAGCGTTGCGGGACAGCACTATGGCTACACCTTC
TRBV7-9	-	TRBJ1-3	once	CASSSGQSSGNTIYF	TGTGCCAGCAGCTCTGGACAGAGCTCTGGAAACACCATATATTTT
TRBV7-6	-	TRBJ2-7	once	CASSSQLGSDEQYF	TGTGCCAGCAGCTCACAATTGGGTAGCGACGAGCAGTACTTC
TRBV5-6	TRBD2	TRBJ2-1	-	CASSLFDGASGYNEQFF	TGTGCCAGCAGCTTGTTTGATGGGGCTAGCGGCTACAATGAGCAGTTCTTC
TRBV11-3	TRBD1	TRBJ2-5	-	CASSLAQGDQETQYF	TGTGCCAGCAGCTTAGCACAGGGGGACCAAGAGACCCAGTACTTC
TRBV4-1	-	TRBJ2-7	-	CASSQLQGNEQYF	TGCGCCAGCAGCCAGCTTCAGGGCAACGAGCAGTACTTC
TRBV28	TRBD1	TRBJ1-1	-	CASVQGYGTEAFF	TGTGCCAGCGTACAGGGGTATGGCACTGAAGCTTTCTTT
TRBV18	TRBD1	TRBJ1-1	-	CASSPTTGGQGTEAFF	TGTGCCAGCTCACCTACTACAGGGGGCCAGGGCACTGAAGCTTTCTTT
TRBV19	-	TRBJ1-1	few	CASSAINRDWNTEAFF	TGTGCCAGTAGTGCCATCAACCGGGACTGGAACACTGAAGCTTTCTTT
TRBV19	-	TRBJ1-2	-	CASSYAGVVGYTF	TGTGCCAGTAGCTACGCAGGGGTGGTTGGCTACACCTTC
TRBV7-2	TRBD2	TRBJ2-1	-	CASNPLAGGVNEQFF	TGTGCCAGCAACCCACTAGCGGGAGGGGTAAATGAGCAGTTCTTC
TRBV5-1	TRBD2	TRBJ2-1	-	CASSHLAGDILGYNEQFF	TGCGCCAGCAGCCATTTGGCGGGAGATATATTGGGATACAATGAGCAGTTCTTC
TRBV9	TRBD2	TRBJ2-1	medium-sized	CASSVGGLAGANNEQFF	TGTGCCAGCAGCGTAGGAGGGCTAGCGGGGGCCAACAATGAGCAGTTCTTC
TRBV9	TRBD2	TRBJ2-3	few	CASSAKRLAGYTDTQYF	TGTGCCAGCAGCGCTAAAAGACTAGCGGGTTACACAGATACGCAGTATTTT
TRBV7-9	TRBD1	TRBJ2-5	-	CASSSSDRGLLWETQYF	TGTGCCAGCAGCTCCTCGGACAGGGGGCTGTTGTGGGAGACCCAGTACTTC
TRBV7-9	-	TRBJ2-3	-	CASSTGTDTQYF	TGTGCCAGCAGCACAGGAACAGATACGCAGTATTTT
TRBV2	-	TRBJ1-3	-	CASSEQGGLSGNTIYF	TGTGCCAGCAGTGAACAGGGAGGGCTCTCTGGAAACACCATATATTTT